The 27 T cell receptor beta chains below all came from one sample that was sequenced in a study of shared clonotypes between healthy human individuals. Assay used: immunoSEQ multiplex PCR; TCRdb lists only in-frame clones, some missing. The table has around 2.5 million clones, approximately 93% seen once. The sample taken for sequencing was naive CD4+ T cells from PBMCs. Specified subset: CD45RA+ positively selected. All receptors come from a man aged 18 to 35 in good health. Some clones in this sample may be carry-over from other donors' samples.

The chain has TRBV7-9 and TRBJ2-2; 8 bases align to TRBD1. The V gene's germline CDR1 is SEHNR and CDR2 FQNEAQ (reference sequence). The CDR3 sequence is 15 residues long. The trim removed 5 bases at V and 8 bases at J, leaving 10 bases unmatched. For the CDR3, the DNA is TGTGCCAGCAGCCGCCTGCAGGGGGCCGTGGGGGAGCTGTTTTTT. Its translation is CASSRLQGAVGELFF.

About this clone: Other DNA sequences in this specimen translate into the identical CDR3. The rearrangement links TRBV29-1 to TRBJ1-1; D unclear. Trimming stripped 3 bases from V and 1 base from J, with 6 bases between. This CDR3 has 12 residues. Germline V gene sequence: CDR1 SQVTM, CDR2 ANQGSEA. CDR3 residues: CSVERGNTEAFF. Written as DNA, the CDR3 is TGCAGCGTTGAGCGGGGGAACACTGAAGCTTTCTTT.

The chain uses TRBV4-2 and TRBJ2-7; tentative D call: TRBD2 (5 bases). Per germline, CDR1 LGHNA and CDR2 YNFKEQ. The CDR3 runs 15 residues. V was clipped by 3 bases and J by 2 bases, with 14 bases between them. This CDR3 reads CASSHRGSQAYEQYF. The CDR3 DNA is TGTGCCAGCAGCCACCGAGGGTCCCAGGCCTACGAGCAGTACTTC.

The gene calls are TRBV23-1 and TRBJ1-5, with 12 bases lining up with TRBD1. TRBV23-1 is an ORF, and what it does is uncertain. CDR3 length: 16 amino acids. V lost 3 bases to trimming and J lost 6 bases; unmatched junction nucleotides: 6. The CDR3 DNA reads TGCGCCAGCAGTCATGGGGGGACAGGGGGCGGTCAGCCCCAGCATTTT. Its translation is CASSHGGTGGGQPQHF.

The chain uses TRBV5-4 and TRBJ2-7; D may match TRBD1 or TRBD2 (6 bases each). There are 15 residues in the CDR3. In germline, CDR1 is SGHNT, CDR2 YYREEE (reference sequence). V lost 4 bases, J lost 2 bases, and 16 bases lay in between. The CDR3 bases are TGTGCCAGCAGCCGCGGGACATCTACAACCTACGAGCAGTACTTC. Its translation: CASSRGTSTTYEQYF. The complete variable domain, with remaining parts taken from reference TRBV5-4 and TRBJ2-7, reads ETGVTQSPTHLIKTRGQQVTLRCSSQSGHNTVSWYQQALGQGPQFIFQYYREEENGRGNFPPRFSGLQFPNYSSELNVNALELDDSALYLCASSRGTSTTYEQYFGPGTRLTVT.

The chain uses TRBV6-6 and TRBJ2-7, with TRBD1 identical over 9 bases. The germline CDR1 and CDR2 sequences are MNHNY and SVGAGI (reference sequence). V lost 6 bases to trimming and J lost 8 bases; unmatched junction nucleotides: 11. The CDR3 covers 14 residues. CDR3 bases: TGTGCCAGCAGCGTGGACAGGGGAATCTCGAAGCAGTACTTC. As protein: CASSVDRGISKQYF.

The genes are TRBV7-2 and TRBJ2-7; D call uncertain. Trimming cost V 1 base and J 6 bases, with 10 bases left between them. The CDR3 runs to 13 residues. The germline V gene encodes CDR1 SGHTA and CDR2 FQGNSA. CDR3 DNA: TGTGCCAGCAGCTTAGGTAGCATGAGCGAGCAGTACTTC. It encodes CASSLGSMSEQYF.

The chain joins TRBV9 to TRBJ1-1; 9 nucleotides line up with TRBD1. The CDR3 loop spans 13 amino acids. The germline V gene has CDR1 SGDLS and CDR2 YYNGEE. After removal of 2 bases from V and 6 bases from J, the junction contained 2 bases not matched to a gene. CDR3 in amino acids: CASSVDRGAEAFF. The CDR3 DNA is TGTGCCAGCAGCGTCGACAGGGGGGCTGAAGCTTTCTTT.

The V and J genes are TRBV5-8 and TRBJ2-3; the match to TRBD1 covers 8 bases. This CDR3 comprises 15 residues. Trimming at V came to 3 bases and at J to 4 bases, leaving 7 bases not matched to a gene. Germline CDR1 and CDR2: SGHTS and YDEGEE. CDR3 sequence: CASSSDRVRADTQYF. CDR3 sequence (DNA): TGTGCCAGCAGCTCGGACAGGGTTCGGGCAGATACGCAGTATTTT.

The chain is built from TRBV19 and TRBJ2-2; tentatively, D is TRBD1 or TRBD2 (5 bases each). The CDR3 is made up of 19 amino acids. The ends were cut back, 2 bases at V and 5 bases at J, with 24 bases in the middle. Per the germline V gene, CDR1 is LNHDA and CDR2 is SQIVND (reference sequence). Here the CDR3 DNA reads TGTGCCAGTAGTATACACCGGGACGGTGTGAGGGTCGCGACCGGGGAGCTGTTTTTT. Amino acid sequence: CASSIHRDGVRVATGELFF.

CDR3 sequence: CASSLAAGQDYEQYF. DNA of the CDR3: TGTGCCAGCAGCTTGGCAGCGGGGCAGGACTACGAGCAGTACTTC. The rearrangement uses TRBV5-4 and TRBJ2-7; the match to TRBD2 covers 7 bases. Germline V gene data show CDR1 as SGHNT and CDR2 as YYREEE (reference sequence). V lost 0 bases to trimming and J lost 3 bases; unmatched junction nucleotides: 6. The CDR3 totals 15 residues. The full variable domain, rest sourced from reference TRBV5-4 and TRBJ2-7, is ETGVTQSPTHLIKTRGQQVTLRCSSQSGHNTVSWYQQALGQGPQFIFQYYREEENGRGNFPPRFSGLQFPNYSSELNVNALELDDSALYLCASSLAAGQDYEQYFGPGTRLTVT.

The chain couples TRBV9 to TRBJ2-1, with 12 positions matching TRBD2. CDR1 is SGDLS and CDR2 is YYNGEE in the germline V gene. The CDR3 is 16 amino acids. Unmatched junction bases numbered 5, after V lost 0 bases and J lost 7 bases. CDR3 region: CASSVAGLAGWNEQFF. As DNA, the CDR3 is TGTGCCAGCAGCGTAGCGGGACTAGCGGGTTGGAATGAGCAGTTCTTC.

The J gene is TRBJ1-2, the V gene TRBV28; TRBD1 is a possible D gene (5 bases). This CDR3 has 15 residues. Deletions cut 6 bases from V and 7 bases from J, with 21 bases between. The germline V gene encodes CDR1 MDHEN and CDR2 SYDVKM. CDR3 DNA: TGTGCCAGCAGACTAACCGGGACTGACGTGGGTGGCTACACCTTC. Protein: CASRLTGTDVGGYTF.

This sequence joins TRBV7-8 and TRBJ1-2; D unclear. This CDR3 spans 14 amino acids. The germline V gene encodes CDR1 SGHVS and CDR2 FQNEAQ. V was cut by 1 base and J by 5 bases, with 11 bases left in between. The CDR3 coding sequence is TGTGCCAGCAGCTTAGTTCGGGGTGGATATGGCTACACCTTC. This translates into CASSLVRGGYGYTF.

The chain has TRBV5-1 and TRBJ1-6; 7 nucleotides line up with TRBD1. The length of the CDR3 is 14 residues. Germline V lookup: CDR1 SGHRS, CDR2 YFSETQ. The junction had 5 bases not matched to a gene; V was cut back by 4 bases and J by 7 bases. Written as DNA, the CDR3 is TGCGCCAGCAGCCAAACAGGGGTCAATTCACCCCTCCACTTT. Its translation: CASSQTGVNSPLHF.

This clone was seen a single time. The CDR3 protein is CASSSSGTSGYNEQFF. CDR3 DNA sequence: TGTGCCAGCAGCTCCTCCGGGACTAGCGGTTACAATGAGCAGTTCTTC. The J gene is TRBJ2-1, the V gene TRBV5-6; 11 bases are a match to TRBD2. Germline assignment: CDR1 SGHDT and CDR2 YYEEEE. This CDR3 region has 16 residues. V gave up 3 bases and J gave up 4 bases; unmatched junction bases: 6.

V is TRBV19 and J is TRBJ2-7; D call uncertain. Germline CDR1 reads LNHDA; CDR2 reads SQIVND (reference sequence). This CDR3 spans 14 amino acids. V lost 6 bases to trimming and J lost 2 bases, with 14 bases between them. The CDR3 bases are TGTGCCAGTAGAGACACCTCCACCACCTACGAGCAGTACTTC. Amino acid sequence: CASRDTSTTYEQYF.

About this clone: Other nucleotide sequences in the sample specify the same CDR3. The chain couples TRBV6-1 to TRBJ2-5, with D unclear. The CDR3 totals 11 residues. V shed 6 bases and J shed 2 bases, with 4 bases lying between them. In germline, CDR1 is MNHNS, CDR2 SASEGT. CDR3 protein: CASSEQETQYF. Written as DNA, the CDR3 is TGTGCCAGCAGCGAACAAGAGACCCAGTACTTC.

The CDR3 loop reads CASSLFRTVRYNEQFF. In nucleotides, the CDR3 is TGTGCCAGCAGTTTATTTAGGACTGTCCGTTACAATGAGCAGTTCTTC. This chain joins TRBV28 and TRBJ2-1, with D tentatively TRBD2 (5 bases). V lost 1 base to trimming and J lost 4 bases, with 14 bases between them. Per the germline V gene, CDR1 is MDHEN and CDR2 is SYDVKM. The CDR3 runs to 16 residues.

The V call is TRBV28, the J call TRBJ1-5; tentatively, D is TRBD1 (5 bases). The CDR3 contains 14 residues. The germline V gene has CDR1 MDHEN and CDR2 SYDVKM. V was pared by 4 bases and J by 9 bases, with 16 bases between. This CDR3 is CASSWGLPLGPQHF. The CDR3 DNA is TGTGCCAGCAGTTGGGGACTCCCCTTGGGGCCCCAGCATTTT.

V and J are TRBV9 and TRBJ2-2; maybe TRBD1 (8 bases). The CDR3 covers 18 residues. Trimming took 2 bases from V and 4 from J, leaving 21 bases between them. CDR1 is SGDLS and CDR2 is YYNGEE in the germline V gene. In DNA, the CDR3 is TGTGCCAGCAGCGTCAGAGGACAGGGAGGGATTTCCACCGGGGAGCTGTTTTTT. Encoded protein: CASSVRGQGGISTGELFF.

The rearrangement uses TRBV29-1 and TRBJ2-4, with 11 bases matching TRBD1. The V gene end was trimmed by 5 bases and the J gene end by 3 bases; junction bases not matched to a gene: 12. CDR1 and CDR2 from the germline V gene are SQVTM and ANQGSEA. The CDR3 sequence is 17 residues long. The DNA for the CDR3 is TGCAGCGTTAAGGCGGGACAGGGGGGTCTGGGCAAAAACATTCAGTACTTC. Translating gives CSVKAGQGGLGKNIQYF.

The chain couples TRBV5-1 to TRBJ2-3; the D gene is possibly TRBD2 (5 bases). Between the trimmed V and J ends, which lost 3 bases and 4 bases, there was a span of 12 bases. Looked up from germline, CDR1 is SGHRS and CDR2 is YFSETQ. This CDR3 is built from 14 residues. The CDR3 nucleotides read TGCGCCAGCAGCTCCATCGAGGGAGCAGATACGCAGTATTTT. It yields the protein CASSSIEGADTQYF.

The chain employs TRBV11-2 and TRBJ2-7; no clear D. This CDR3 comprises 12 residues. CDR1 is SGHAT and CDR2 is FQNNGV in the germline V gene. The V end was cut by 4 bases, the J end by 3 bases, with 7 bases between. The CDR3 region has the DNA TGTGCCAGCAGCTGGACCCTCTACGAGCAGTACTTC. It yields the protein CASSWTLYEQYF.

The chain couples TRBV5-1 to TRBJ2-1; D is undetermined. The CDR3 has 11 amino acids. V was pared by 0 bases and J by 9 bases, with 4 bases between. Looked up from germline, CDR1 is SGHRS and CDR2 is YFSETQ. The CDR3 DNA is TGCGCCAGCAGCTTGGACAGTGAGCAGTTCTTC. Translation gives CASSLDSEQFF.

This clone came up once. The rearrangement joins TRBV30 to TRBJ2-5; no reliable D call. Trimming shortened V by 4 bases and J by 2 bases, and 5 bases separated the two germline ends. Per the germline V gene, CDR1 is GTSNPN and CDR2 is SVGIG (reference sequence). CDR3 length: 11 amino acids. CDR3 coding DNA: TGTGCCTGGACCTTACAAGAGACCCAGTACTTC. Its translation: CAWTLQETQYF.

With regard to this clone: The sample carries other DNA sequences with the same CDR3. The chain has TRBV30 and TRBJ1-5, with unresolved D. V lost 2 bases and J lost 0, with 5 bases in between. Per the germline V gene, CDR1 is GTSNPN and CDR2 is SVGIG (reference sequence). This CDR3 contains 13 residues. The CDR3 reads CAWSPDSNQPQHF. The CDR3 DNA is TGTGCCTGGAGTCCGGATAGCAATCAGCCCCAGCATTTT. Complete variable domain (other parts from reference TRBV30 and TRBJ1-5): SQTIHQWPATLVQPVGSPLSLECTVEGTSNPNLYWYRQAAGRGLQLLFYSVGIGQISSEVPQNLSASRPQDRQFILSSKKLLLSDSGFYLCAWSPDSNQPQHFGDGTRLSIL.